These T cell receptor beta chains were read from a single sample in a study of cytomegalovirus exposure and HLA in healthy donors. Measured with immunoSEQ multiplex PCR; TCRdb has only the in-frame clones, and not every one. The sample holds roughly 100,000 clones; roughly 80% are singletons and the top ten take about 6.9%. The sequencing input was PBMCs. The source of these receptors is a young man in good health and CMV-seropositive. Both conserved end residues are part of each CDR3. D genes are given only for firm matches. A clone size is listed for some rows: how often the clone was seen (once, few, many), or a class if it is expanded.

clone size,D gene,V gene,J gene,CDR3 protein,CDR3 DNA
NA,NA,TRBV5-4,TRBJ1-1,CASSLASGVNTEAFF,TGTGCCAGCAGCTTGGCGTCAGGGGTGAACACTGAAGCTTTCTTT
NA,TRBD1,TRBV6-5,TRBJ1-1,CASSYRPGTGAEAFF,TGTGCCAGCAGTTACCGTCCCGGGACAGGGGCTGAAGCTTTCTTT
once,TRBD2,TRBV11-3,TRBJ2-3,CASSRRTSGALTDTQYF,TGTGCCAGCAGCAGACGGACTAGCGGGGCCCTCACAGATACGCAGTATTTT
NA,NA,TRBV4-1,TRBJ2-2,CASSRNSGNAGELFF,TGCGCCAGCAGCCGTAACTCAGGGAATGCCGGGGAGCTGTTTTTT
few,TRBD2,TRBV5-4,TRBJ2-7,CASSLERGEQYF,TGTGCCAGCAGCCTGGAGCGGGGCGAGCAGTACTTC
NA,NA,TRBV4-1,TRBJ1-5,CASSRTNSNQPQHF,TGCGCCAGCAGCCGGACTAATAGCAATCAGCCCCAGCATTTT
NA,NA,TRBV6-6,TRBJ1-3,CASSYSSPGEGNTIYF,TGTGCCAGCAGTTACTCGTCCCCAGGCGAAGGAAACACCATATATTTT
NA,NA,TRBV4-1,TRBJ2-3,CASSQDGSLAMSDTQYF,TGCGCCAGCAGCCAAGATGGGTCCCTAGCGATGTCAGATACGCAGTATTTT
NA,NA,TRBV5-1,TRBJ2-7,CASSWRDRAPYEQYF,TGCGCCAGCAGCTGGAGGGACAGAGCTCCCTACGAGCAGTACTTC
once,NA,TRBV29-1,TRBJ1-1,CSVAGTEAFF,TGCAGCGTTGCGGGGACTGAAGCTTTCTTT
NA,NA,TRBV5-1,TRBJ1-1,CASSLRVNTEAFF,TGCGCCAGCAGCTTGAGAGTTAACACTGAAGCTTTCTTT
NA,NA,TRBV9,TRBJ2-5,CASSVAFQETQYF,TGTGCCAGCAGCGTAGCTTTTCAAGAGACCCAGTACTTC
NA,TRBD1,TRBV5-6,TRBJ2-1,CASSLQGGNEQFF,TGTGCCAGCAGCTTACAGGGGGGCAATGAGCAGTTCTTC
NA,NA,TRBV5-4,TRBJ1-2,CASSRKEQGLDGYTF,TGTGCCAGCAGCCGGAAGGAGCAGGGGTTGGATGGCTACACCTTC
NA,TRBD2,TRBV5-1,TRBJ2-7,CASSLGLAGLTYEQYF,TGCGCCAGCAGCTTGGGACTAGCGGGGCTCACCTACGAGCAGTACTTC
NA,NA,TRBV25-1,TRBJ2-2,CASSDPGGELFF,TGTGCCAGCAGTGATCCGGGTGGGGAGCTGTTTTTT
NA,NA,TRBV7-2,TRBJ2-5,CASSLDSLVETQYF,TGTGCCAGCAGCTTAGACAGCCTCGTTGAGACCCAGTACTTC
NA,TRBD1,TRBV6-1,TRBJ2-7,CASGGTGDSYEQYF,TGTGCCAGCGGAGGGACAGGCGACTCCTACGAGCAGTACTTC
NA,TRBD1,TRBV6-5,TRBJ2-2,CASSLDRGTTGELFF,TGTGCCAGCAGTTTGGACAGGGGAACTACCGGGGAGCTGTTTTTT